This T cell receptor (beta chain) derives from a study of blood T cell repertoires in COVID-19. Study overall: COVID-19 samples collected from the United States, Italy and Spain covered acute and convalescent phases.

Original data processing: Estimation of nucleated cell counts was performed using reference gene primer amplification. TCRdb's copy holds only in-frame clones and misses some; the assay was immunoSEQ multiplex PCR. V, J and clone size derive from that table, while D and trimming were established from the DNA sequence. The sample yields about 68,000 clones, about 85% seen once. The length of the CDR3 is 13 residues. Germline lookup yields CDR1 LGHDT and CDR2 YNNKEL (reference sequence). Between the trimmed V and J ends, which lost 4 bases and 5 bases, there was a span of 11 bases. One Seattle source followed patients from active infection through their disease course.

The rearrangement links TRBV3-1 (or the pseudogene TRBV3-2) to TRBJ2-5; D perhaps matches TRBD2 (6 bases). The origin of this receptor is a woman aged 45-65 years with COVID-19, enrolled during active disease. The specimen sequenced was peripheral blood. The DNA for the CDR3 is TGTGCCAGCAGCCCCCGAGGGAGGGAGACCCAGTACTTC. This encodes CASSPRGRETQYF.